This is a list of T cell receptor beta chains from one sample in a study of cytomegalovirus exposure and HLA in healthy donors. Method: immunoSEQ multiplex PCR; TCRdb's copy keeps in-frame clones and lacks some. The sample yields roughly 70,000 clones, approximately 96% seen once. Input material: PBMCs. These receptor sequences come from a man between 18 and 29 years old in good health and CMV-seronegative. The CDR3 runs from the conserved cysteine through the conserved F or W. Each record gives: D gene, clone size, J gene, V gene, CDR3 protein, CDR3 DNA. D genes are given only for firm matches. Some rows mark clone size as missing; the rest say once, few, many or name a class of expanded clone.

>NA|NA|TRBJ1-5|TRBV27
CATQTGRIRQPQHF
TGTGCCACCCAGACAGGCCGTATCCGTCAGCCCCAGCATTTT
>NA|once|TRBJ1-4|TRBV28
CASSSSGIPNEKLFF
TGTGCCAGCAGTTCGTCCGGGATCCCGAATGAAAAACTGTTTTTT
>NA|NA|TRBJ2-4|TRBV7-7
CASSSLFRAADRPLAKNIQYF
TGTGCTAGCAGCTCCCTATTTCGTGCGGCTGACAGACCTCTAGCCAAAAACATTCAGTACTTC
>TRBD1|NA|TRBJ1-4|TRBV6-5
CASSYSGTGSEKLFF
TGTGCCAGCAGTTACTCGGGGACAGGGAGTGAAAAACTGTTTTTT
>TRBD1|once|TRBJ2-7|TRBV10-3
CATRTGTEDEQYF
TGTGCCACCAGGACAGGGACAGAGGACGAGCAGTACTTC
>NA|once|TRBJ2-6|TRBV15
CATSRAAGSTYSGANVLTF
TGTGCCACCAGCAGAGCGGCAGGCAGTACTTACTCTGGGGCCAACGTCCTGACTTTC
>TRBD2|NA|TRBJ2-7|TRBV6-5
CASRQNREGPYEQYF
TGTGCCAGCAGACAAAATCGGGAGGGCCCCTACGAGCAGTACTTC
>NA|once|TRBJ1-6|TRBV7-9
CASSLYRTNSPLHF
TGTGCCAGCAGCCTCTACAGGACTAATTCACCCCTCCACTTT
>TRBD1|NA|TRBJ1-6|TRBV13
CASSLGVRGQSSYNSPLHF
TGTGCCAGCAGCTTAGGTGTCAGGGGGCAAAGCTCCTATAATTCACCCCTCCACTTT
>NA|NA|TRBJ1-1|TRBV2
CASSEDREMNTEAFF
TGTGCCAGCAGTGAAGACAGGGAAATGAACACTGAAGCTTTCTTT
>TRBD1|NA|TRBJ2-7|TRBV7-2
CASSLDYQGAYEQYF
TGTGCCAGCAGCTTAGACTACCAGGGGGCCTACGAGCAGTACTTC
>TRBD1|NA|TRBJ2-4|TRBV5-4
CASSSPASDRAGAKNIQYF
TGTGCCAGCAGCTCTCCAGCATCTGACAGGGCCGGGGCCAAAAACATTCAGTACTTC
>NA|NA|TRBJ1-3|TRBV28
CASVGGRNTIYF
TGTGCCTCGGTGGGGGGTCGAAACACCATATATTTT
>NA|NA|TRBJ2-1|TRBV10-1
CASSQTSFENEQFF
TGCGCCAGCAGTCAAACTTCGTTCGAGAATGAGCAGTTCTTC
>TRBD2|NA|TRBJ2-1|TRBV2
CASSQATSGSNEQFF
TGTGCCAGCAGTCAGGCGACTAGCGGGAGCAATGAGCAGTTCTTC
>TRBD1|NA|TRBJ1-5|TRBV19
CASSPGTGGFQPQHF
TGTGCCAGTAGTCCGGGGACAGGGGGATTTCAGCCCCAGCATTTT